The 21 T cell receptor beta chains below all came from one sample that was sequenced in a study of cytomegalovirus exposure and HLA in healthy donors. PCR primers comprised 60 Vbeta and 13 Jbeta primers. This table comes from immunoSEQ multiplex PCR, and its TCRdb copy is limited to in-frame clones, with some not included. The sample carries around 200,000 clones, about 80% recorded once. Sequences were obtained from PBMCs. These receptor sequences come from a woman aged 25-40 years in good health and CMV-seropositive.

The chain uses TRBV10-2 and TRBJ2-1, with 11 bases aligning to TRBD2. This CDR3 region has 17 residues. Trimming removed 7 bases from V and 0 bases from J; junction bases left unmatched: 8. CDR1 and CDR2 from the germline V gene are WSHSY and SAAADI. The CDR3 DNA is TGCGCCAGCACCCTAGCGGGGGGATCGAGCTCCTACAATGAGCAGTTCTTC. As protein: CASTLAGGSSSYNEQFF.

The chain uses TRBV7-8 and TRBJ2-7; D unresolved. The CDR3 spans 14 residues. Trimming cost V 1 base and J 10 bases, with 17 bases left between them. Germline V CDR1 and CDR2: SGHVS, FQNEAQ. The CDR3 nucleotides are TGTGCCAGCAGCTTAGACGGTCTCCTACGATCCCAGTACTTC. Its translation: CASSLDGLLRSQYF.

This chain uses TRBV4-1 with TRBJ1-1, with D unresolved. Germline CDR1 is MGHRA and CDR2 is YSYEKL. The CDR3 runs to 13 residues. The V and J ends lost 1 base and 6 bases respectively, with 9 bases between them. CDR3: CASSQVDAAEAFF. The CDR3 coding sequence is TGCGCCAGCAGCCAAGTCGATGCAGCTGAAGCTTTCTTT.

This chain uses TRBV9 with TRBJ1-1, with 8 bases aligning to TRBD1. The CDR3 has 16 residues. Germline-derived CDR1 and CDR2 are SGDLS and YYNGEE. Germline trimming cut 2 bases from V and 0 bases from J; bases unmatched to any gene: 6. CDR3 DNA sequence: TGTGCCAGCAGCGTTCACAGGGGGACCATGAACACTGAAGCTTTCTTT. Translation gives CASSVHRGTMNTEAFF.

The J gene is TRBJ2-1, the V gene TRBV11-2; 10 bases align to TRBD1. This CDR3 contains 15 residues. CDR1 SGHAT and CDR2 FQNNGV come from the germline V gene. Trimming cost V 7 bases and J 7 bases; bases outside gene matches: 10. The CDR3 DNA reads TGTGCCAGCAATAATGCCGGGACAGGGGTGAATGAGCAGTTCTTC. It translates to CASNNAGTGVNEQFF.

This clone was seen a few times. The CDR3 bases are TGTGCCAGCAGCTGGGGACAGAACTATGGCTACACCTTC. It specifies CASSWGQNYGYTF. The chain combines TRBV11-2 with TRBJ1-2; 7 positions match TRBD1. The V segment lost 4 bases and the J segment 2 bases; nucleotides outside the gene matches: 1. Germline assignment: CDR1 SGHAT and CDR2 FQNNGV. This CDR3 is built from 13 residues.

This chain links TRBV18 with TRBJ2-7, with TRBD2 identical over 12 bases. J was trimmed by 0 bases and V by 0 bases; bases with no gene match: 6. CDR3 length: 18 amino acids. Germline CDR1 and CDR2: KGHSH and LQKENI. The CDR3 sequence: CASSPPTSGGPHSYEQYF. CDR3 nucleotides: TGTGCCAGCTCACCACCGACTAGCGGGGGACCTCACTCCTACGAGCAGTACTTC.

This chain uses TRBV19 with TRBJ1-4; 8 bases are a match to TRBD1. The CDR3 is made up of 14 amino acids. The J segment lost 7 bases and the V segment lost 5 bases, leaving 6 bases of the junction unmatched. Germline V lookup: CDR1 LNHDA, CDR2 SQIVND (reference sequence). CDR3 in DNA: TGTGCCAGTAGTTCGACAGGGGTCTCTGAAAAACTGTTTTTT. It yields the protein CASSSTGVSEKLFF.

CDR3 coding DNA: TGCGCCAGCAGCTTGGATCCTGGGAGGTACGAGCAGTACTTC. Residues: CASSLDPGRYEQYF. The chain has TRBV5-1 and TRBJ2-7; the D gene is possibly TRBD2 (6 bases). Looked up from germline, CDR1 is SGHRS and CDR2 is YFSETQ. V was shortened by 0 bases and J by 4 bases, with 11 bases between the two germline ends. The CDR3 is 14 residues long.

The J gene is TRBJ1-5, the V gene TRBV11-3; D is possibly TRBD1 (5 bases). Germline V gene lookup returns CDR1 SGHNT and CDR2 YENEEA. Trimming shortened V by 1 base and J by 2 bases, and 15 bases separated the two germline ends. This CDR3 comprises 17 residues. The CDR3 sequence: CASSLGVPGRGNQPQHF. In nucleotides, the CDR3 is TGTGCCAGCAGCTTAGGGGTACCAGGGAGGGGCAATCAGCCCCAGCATTTT.

The rearrangement uses TRBV7-9 and TRBJ1-2; possible D gene TRBD1, 6 bases. V dropped 2 bases and J dropped 2 bases, with 15 bases sitting between them. Germline V CDR1 and CDR2: SEHNR, FQNEAQ (reference sequence). This CDR3 region has 16 residues. The CDR3 DNA is TGTGCCAGCAGCTTACTACAAGGGGGGGGCAACTATGGCTACACCTTC. Residues: CASSLLQGGGNYGYTF. Complete variable domain (other parts from reference TRBV7-9 and TRBJ1-2): DTGVSQNPRHKITKRGQNVTFRCDPISEHNRLYWYRQTLGQGPEFLTYFQNEAQLEKSRLLSDRFSAERPKGSFSTLEIQRTEQGDSAMYLCASSLLQGGGNYGYTFGSGTRLTVV.

This clone has more than one count but fewer than ten. The V gene is TRBV18, the J gene TRBJ1-2; D uncertain. Trimming stripped 5 bases from V and 7 bases from J, with 14 bases between. Germline CDR1 KGHSH, CDR2 LQKENI. CDR3 length: 13 residues. This CDR3 is CASSASALGGYTF. CDR3 sequence (DNA): TGTGCCAGCTCAGCGTCGGCCCTAGGTGGCTACACCTTC.

V gene TRBV29-1 combines with J gene TRBJ1-1; D unclear. V lost 7 bases and J lost 3, with 15 bases in between. The CDR3 loop spans 13 amino acids. Germline CDR1 and CDR2: SQVTM and ANQGSEA. Here the CDR3 reads CSDWEEGDTEAFF. In DNA, the CDR3 is TGCAGCGACTGGGAAGAGGGAGACACTGAAGCTTTCTTT.

The chain links TRBV19 to TRBJ1-1; D not certain. In germline, CDR1 is LNHDA, CDR2 SQIVND (reference sequence). Deletions cut 4 bases from V and 4 bases from J, with 7 bases between. The CDR3 runs to 12 residues. The CDR3 loop reads CASSTRGTEAFF. The CDR3 DNA follows: TGTGCCAGTAGTACCCGGGGCACTGAAGCTTTCTTT. Variable domain in full (rest from reference TRBV19 and TRBJ1-1): DGGITQSPKYLFRKEGQNVTLSCEQNLNHDAMYWYRQDPGQGLRLIYYSQIVNDFQKGDIAEGYSVSREKKESFPLTVTSAQKNPTAFYLCASSTRGTEAFFGQGTRLTVV.

CDR3 amino acids: CASSHGRLGIPAEAFF. The CDR3 DNA reads as TGTGCCAGCAGCCACGGGAGGCTAGGGATTCCTGCTGAAGCTTTCTTT. The V call is TRBV11-2, the J call TRBJ1-1; D is ambiguous. The germline CDR1 and CDR2 sequences are SGHAT and FQNNGV. V was shortened by 5 bases and J by 6 bases, with 22 bases between the two germline ends. This CDR3 is built from 16 residues.

CDR3 coding DNA: TGCAGCGTTGAGAGAGGCCCAGGGGAGACCCAGTACTTC. As protein: CSVERGPGETQYF. This chain uses TRBV29-1 with TRBJ2-7, with D possibly matching TRBD1 (5 bases). The last part of the DNA fits TRBJ2-5 better; the J call may be wrong. CDR3 length: 13 amino acids. CDR1 and CDR2 (germline): SQVTM, ANQGSEA.

A few counts support this clone. The CDR3 coding sequence is TGTGCCAGCAGACCCCTATTACCCGAGGAAAAACTGTTTTTT. Protein: CASRPLLPEEKLFF. The genes are TRBV6-5 and TRBJ1-4; D not certain. The ends were cut back, 6 bases at V and 8 bases at J, with 16 bases in the middle. Germline CDR1 reads MNHEY; CDR2 reads SVGAGI. This CDR3 has 14 residues.

The rearrangement uses TRBV7-9 and TRBJ2-6; possibly TRBD1 for D (6 bases). V lost 1 base to trimming and J lost 0 bases, with 16 bases between them. This CDR3 comprises 19 residues. Germline V gene sequence: CDR1 SEHNR, CDR2 FQNEAQ (reference sequence). The CDR3 sequence: CASSLEYDRISSGANVLTF. The DNA of the CDR3 is TGTGCCAGCAGCTTAGAGTATGACAGGATTAGCTCTGGGGCCAACGTCCTGACTTTC.

The V call is TRBV29-1, the J call TRBJ2-5, with 10 positions matching TRBD2. There are 17 residues in the CDR3. Germline trimming cut 0 bases from V and 2 bases from J; bases unmatched to any gene: 9. Per germline, CDR1 SQVTM and CDR2 ANQGSEA. The CDR3 nucleotides are TGCAGCGTTGAAGATCATCGTGGACTAGCGGCTCAAGAGACCCAGTACTTC. Its translation: CSVEDHRGLAAQETQYF. The variable domain in full, with the rest retrieved from reference TRBV29-1 and TRBJ2-5, is SAVISQKPSRDICQRGTSLTIQCQVDSQVTMMFWYRQQPGQSLTLIATANQGSEATYESGFVIDKFPISRPNLTFSTLTVSNMSPEDSSIYLCSVEDHRGLAAQETQYFGPGTRLLVL.

The V call is TRBV5-5, the J call TRBJ2-5; D remains ambiguous. V shed 0 bases and J shed 5 bases, with 8 bases lying between them. This CDR3 region has 13 residues. The germline V gene has CDR1 SGHKS and CDR2 YYEKEE (reference sequence). The CDR3 DNA sequence: TGTGCCAGCAGCTTGGAGCCCCTGGAGACCCAGTACTTC. It yields the protein CASSLEPLETQYF.

V usage is TRBV5-6 and J usage is TRBJ2-7; D might be TRBD1 (5 bases). This CDR3 comprises 17 residues. Trimming pared 0 bases from V and 2 bases from J, leaving 18 bases between. Germline values: CDR1 SGHDT, CDR2 YYEEEE. In DNA, the CDR3 is TGTGCCAGCAGCTTGGGCTTCAGGGTAATGACGGCCTACGAGCAGTACTTC. Its translation is CASSLGFRVMTAYEQYF. Variable domain in full (rest from reference TRBV5-6 and TRBJ2-7): DAGVTQSPTHLIKTRGQQVTLRCSPKSGHDTVSWYQQALGQGPQFIFQYYEEEERQRGNFPDRFSGHQFPNYSSELNVNALLLGDSALYLCASSLGFRVMTAYEQYFGPGTRLTVT.